This TCR beta chain was obtained from a study of radiation and T cells in renal cell carcinoma (dated by TCRdb to between 2020 and 2021). Turning to the overall study: The samples were obtained from a clinical trial, where primary renal cell carcinomas were treated with 15 Gy stereotactic body radiation therapy and then removed by nephrectomy 4 weeks afterward. In total, 50 to 60 samples, comprising some 25 tumors and around 27 peripheral blood samples, were subjected to TCR beta sequencing. Across all 50 or so samples, around 4,000,000 unique CDR3 nucleotide sequences, encoding about 3,000,000 unique CDR3 amino acid sequences, were identified. The full study reports these points: Because pretreatment tumor biopsies were not available, the study could not determine whether clonotypes were already present within the tumor at baseline. Top tumor clonotypes rose in blood from baseline to 2 weeks post-radiation, then contracted by 4 weeks, suggesting transient expansion of tumor-resident clones. Dynamics of the blood repertoire were not tracked past 4 weeks after treatment. Effects of radiation dose or scheduling on the TCR repertoire could not be addressed with the single-armed trial design.

Note on this clone: This receptor's antigen is unknown. It has no much larger one-base neighbor in the sample; base qualities were not kept.

TCR beta libraries were generated from genomic DNA with the immunoSEQ kit, following the manufacturer's recommendations. To prepare libraries, a first multiplex PCR with proprietary primers was run, followed by a second PCR that added unique barcodes, and a bead cleanup was done after each round. Each sample batch included a kit-provided positive control reaction and a negative control reaction. The final libraries underwent checking on an Agilent 4200 TapeStation D1000 ScreenTape, volumetric pooling, and quantification by qPCR. An Illumina NextSeq500 fitted with a MidOutput 150-cycle cartridge performed the sequencing, running 156 Read1 cycles and 15 Index1 cycles with the kit's custom primers. The pooled library was loaded at about 0.93 pM with roughly 19% PhiX control spiked in. In the authors' own workflow: Vendor-processed data were analyzed in R, with a clonotype defined as all T cells sharing the same CDR3 nucleotide sequence. In the clone abundance analyses, frequencies in each sample were normalized to that sample's 10,000 most abundant clones. Public T cell clones, which averaged fewer than five per sample, were removed prior to analysis. A difference in abundance of at least 32-fold between compartments was used to define tumor-enriched and baseline blood-enriched clonotypes. A beta-binomial differential abundance model was used to identify clonotypes that expanded or contracted between blood time points. Tumor-blood repertoire similarity was measured with the Baroni-Urbani and Buser coefficient, and groups were compared using two-tailed Wilcoxon tests in R. TCRdb stores this immuneACCESS table with in-frame sequences only. Part of the clones is absent; in the studies checked, under half of the shortfall reflects unresolved V genes, and no reason is known for the rest. D and trimming come from the DNA, and the V and J calls and clone size come from that table. The sample table records 50,000 to 75,000 clones; approximately 84% of these occur just once. 6% to 8% of the sample comes from the top ten.

The sample's time point label, decoded: baseline pretreatment blood. The treatment or condition label, read with the paper, signifies: 15 Gy SBRT to primary tumor, nephrectomy 4 weeks later. To follow tumor-enriched clonotypes, serial peripheral blood was collected from radiation-treated patients at baseline and at 2 weeks and 4 weeks after SBRT. Every patient had renal cell carcinoma of clear cell pathology. The QIAamp DNA Blood Mini Kit (Qiagen) was used to prepare genomic DNA for TCR sequencing. Only samples passing all quality control checks were included in the analyses. The germline ends are 11 bases apart after V is trimmed by 4 bases and J by 1 base. CDR1 is given as SGHNT and CDR2 as YYREEE, both from the germline V gene (reference sequence). The CDR3 numbers 14 residues from cysteine through phenylalanine. The entry retains the CDR3 DNA only, 42 bases that are in frame from base 1.

This sequence uses TRBV5-4 and TRBJ2-5; the D gene is perhaps TRBD1, on 6 matching bases. The sequencing here drew on blood, taken from a patient whose treatment included radiotherapy and nephrectomy. This clonotype was obtained from a man in his sixties with renal cell carcinoma. The bases are TGTGCCAGCAGCGTGTCAGGGGTCCAAGAGACCCAGTACTTC. Translated, this gives CASSVSGVQETQYF. Where the CDR3 stops, the reference TRBV5-4 and TRBJ2-5 genes take over; the full variable domain is ETGVTQSPTHLIKTRGQQVTLRCSSQSGHNTVSWYQQALGQGPQFIFQYYREEENGRGNFPPRFSGLQFPNYSSELNVNALELDDSALYLCASSVSGVQETQYFGPGTRLLVL.